The 24 T cell receptor beta chains presented below share a single source sample, sequenced in a study of T cell responses to AZD1222 COVID-19 vaccine. Profiling relied on immunoSEQ multiplex PCR, and the TCRdb table lists in-frame clones only, not all of them. Here the sample spans about 150,000 clones, around 91% being singletons. Material: peripheral blood, obtained on day 0 of AZD1222 vaccination. The receptor source for this set is an adult in good health.

CDR3 residues: CASSARGQGGYGYTF. The CDR3 DNA reads TGTGCCAGCAGTGCCCGGGGACAGGGAGGCTATGGCTACACCTTC. The chain carries TRBV27 and TRBJ1-2; 9 bases are shared with TRBD1. V gave up 5 bases and J gave up 4 bases; unmatched junction bases: 8. Germline CDR1 and CDR2: MNHEY and SMNVEV (reference sequence). The CDR3 sequence is 15 residues long.

V usage is TRBV7-9 and J usage is TRBJ2-3; no firm D call. The CDR3 is 15 amino acids. The ends were cut back, 5 bases at V and 0 bases at J, with 12 bases in the middle. CDR1 and CDR2 from the germline V gene are SEHNR and FQNEAQ (reference sequence). CDR3: CASSLQRASTDTQYF. CDR3 DNA sequence: TGTGCCAGCAGCCTCCAACGGGCTAGCACAGATACGCAGTATTTT.

This clone was detected only once. The chain recombines TRBV3-1 (or the pseudogene TRBV3-2) with TRBJ2-2, with D unresolved. CDR1 and CDR2 from the germline V gene are LGHDT and YNNKEL (reference sequence). The CDR3 totals 13 residues. With 1 base removed from V and 5 bases from J, the gap between germline ends came to 5 bases. The CDR3 DNA is TGTGCCAGCAGCCAAGGTATAACCGGGGAGCTGTTTTTT. It yields the protein CASSQGITGELFF.

This clone was counted a single time. The rearrangement links TRBV2 to TRBJ2-2; 15 bases match TRBD2. Germline V gives CDR1 SNHLY, CDR2 FYNNEI. The CDR3 length is 19 residues. The junction had 11 bases not matched to a gene; V was cut back by 5 bases and J by 4 bases. This chain's CDR3 is CASSFSGLAGGPRTGELFF. CDR3 DNA sequence: TGTGCCAGCAGTTTTTCCGGACTAGCGGGAGGGCCGCGCACCGGGGAGCTGTTTTTT.

This CDR3 is CASNPGTSVPYEQYF. CDR3 in DNA: TGTGCCAGCAACCCCGGGACTAGCGTTCCCTACGAGCAGTACTTC. The rearrangement joins TRBV5-5 to TRBJ2-7, with 10 positions matching TRBD2. V shed 6 bases, J shed 2 bases, and the junction held 8 bases outside the gene matches. The CDR3 runs to 15 residues. The germline V gene encodes CDR1 SGHKS and CDR2 YYEKEE (reference sequence). Full variable domain (outside the CDR3, taken from reference TRBV5-5 and TRBJ2-7): DAGVTQSPTHLIKTRGQQVTLRCSPISGHKSVSWYQQVLGQGPQFIFQYYEKEERGRGNFPDRFSARQFPNYSSELNVNALLLGDSALYLCASNPGTSVPYEQYFGPGTRLTVT.

This chain uses TRBV6-1 with TRBJ2-1; 9 bases agree with TRBD2. The ends lost 2 bases at V and 0 bases at J; junction bases unmatched: 11. CDR3 length: 19 residues. Germline loops: CDR1 MNHNS, CDR2 SASEGT. The CDR3 bases are TGTGCCAGCAGTGAAACTATAGCGGGAGCCCTCCCCTCCTACAATGAGCAGTTCTTC. It specifies CASSETIAGALPSYNEQFF.

The chain is built from TRBV6-5 and TRBJ1-2; 10 nucleotides align to TRBD1. There are 15 residues in the CDR3. Unmatched junction bases numbered 4, after V lost 0 bases and J lost 6 bases. Germline V gene sequence: CDR1 MNHEY, CDR2 SVGAGI. The CDR3 coding sequence is TGTGCCAGCAGTTACTCGACAGGGGGCGCAGATGGCTACACCTTC. Translated, it gives CASSYSTGGADGYTF.

The chain links TRBV4-1 to TRBJ1-4; D is possibly TRBD1 (5 bases). In germline, CDR1 is MGHRA, CDR2 YSYEKL. This CDR3 spans 14 amino acids. V was clipped by 2 bases and J by 4 bases, with 8 bases between them. CDR3 sequence (DNA): TGCGCCAGCAGCCAAAGACAGCTTAATGAAAAACTGTTTTTT. Amino acid sequence: CASSQRQLNEKLFF.

The chain joins TRBV19 to TRBJ2-3, with 10 bases lining up with TRBD1. The CDR3 sequence is 14 residues long. V shed 7 bases and J 5 bases; nucleotides not matched to a gene: 6. Germline-derived CDR1 and CDR2 are LNHDA and SQIVND (reference sequence). This CDR3 reads CASNRDRGRDTQYF. CDR3 in DNA: TGTGCCAGTAACAGGGACAGGGGCAGAGATACGCAGTATTTT.

The chain has TRBV28 and TRBJ2-4; TRBD2 aligns across 8 bases. The CDR3 is 17 amino acids. Looked up from germline, CDR1 is MDHEN and CDR2 is SYDVKM. The V gene end was trimmed by 3 bases and the J gene end by 1 base; junction bases not matched to a gene: 8. Here the CDR3 DNA reads TGTGCCAGCAGTTTTTCGGGAGGCGGGAGGGCCAAAAACATTCAGTACTTC. Its translation: CASSFSGGGRAKNIQYF.

The chain recombines TRBV2 with TRBJ2-2; TRBD1 aligns across 7 bases. The CDR3 consists of 14 residues. Unmatched junction bases numbered 3, after V lost 6 bases and J lost 2 bases. The V gene's germline CDR1 is SNHLY and CDR2 FYNNEI. CDR3 nucleotides: TGTGCCAGCAGGGACAGGTCTAACACCGGGGAGCTGTTTTTT. Its translation is CASRDRSNTGELFF.

This rearrangement joins TRBV7-8 to TRBJ2-1; TRBD2 might be the D (5 bases). The germline V and J ends were trimmed by 2 bases and 2 bases, with 10 bases remaining between them. CDR1 SGHVS and CDR2 FQNEAQ come from the germline V gene. The CDR3 length is 15 residues. The CDR3 nucleotides read TGTGCCAGCAGCTTACGAGCGGCCCCCTACAATGAGCAGTTCTTC. Translated, it gives CASSLRAAPYNEQFF.

The rearrangement uses TRBV6-5 and TRBJ2-3; the D gene is possibly TRBD1 (5 bases). The germline CDR1 and CDR2 sequences are MNHEY and SVGAGI. V shed 2 bases and J shed 0 bases, with 12 bases lying between them. This CDR3 has 16 amino acids. The CDR3 sequence is CASSYEARTSTDTQYF. CDR3 bases: TGTGCCAGCAGTTACGAGGCTAGGACAAGCACAGATACGCAGTATTTT.

This chain connects TRBV29-1 to TRBJ2-2, with 8 positions matching TRBD2. The CDR3 has 14 amino acids. Germline CDR1 SQVTM, CDR2 ANQGSEA. Trimming at V came to 0 bases and at J to 3 bases, leaving 0 bases not matched to a gene. This chain's CDR3 is CSVEELADTGELFF. CDR3 bases: TGCAGCGTTGAAGAACTAGCGGACACCGGGGAGCTGTTTTTT.

This clone was observed once. The chain joins TRBV20-1 to TRBJ2-1, with D hard to call. Germline V gene sequence: CDR1 DFQATT, CDR2 SNEGSKA (reference sequence). The CDR3 loop spans 15 amino acids. V was shortened by 3 bases and J by 1 base, with 13 bases between the two germline ends. The CDR3 region has the DNA TGCAGTGCTAGTAACCTGGATTTGTCCTACAATGAGCAGTTCTTC. It codes for CSASNLDLSYNEQFF.

V gene TRBV4-3 combines with J gene TRBJ2-1, with TRBD2 matching over 16 bases. The germline V gene has CDR1 LGHNA and CDR2 YSLEER. V shed 2 bases and J 3 bases; nucleotides not matched to a gene: 16. The CDR3 is made up of 22 amino acids. This CDR3 reads CASSQLLTMGLAGGPHYNEQFF. CDR3 nucleotides: TGCGCCAGCAGCCAACTATTAACAATGGGACTAGCGGGAGGGCCCCACTACAATGAGCAGTTCTTC.

This clone was detected once. The J gene is TRBJ1-2, the V gene TRBV7-9; no definite D call. CDR1 is SEHNR and CDR2 is FQNEAQ in the germline V gene (reference sequence). The germline V and J ends were trimmed by 5 bases and 8 bases, with 18 bases remaining between them. The length of the CDR3 is 14 residues. The CDR3 here is CASSLKRESSGYTF. The DNA for the CDR3 is TGTGCCAGCAGCCTTAAACGGGAGTCCTCAGGCTACACCTTC.

This chain uses TRBV4-1 with TRBJ1-2; no definite D call. Germline lookup yields CDR1 MGHRA and CDR2 YSYEKL. The CDR3 contains 13 residues. V lost 3 bases and J lost 3, with 8 bases in between. The DNA of the CDR3 is TGCGCCAGCAGCCAGGGGTGGGACTATGGCTACACCTTC. Its translation: CASSQGWDYGYTF.

The rearrangement links TRBV10-3 to TRBJ2-6; the D is unclear. CDR3 size: 15 residues. Trimming shortened V by 6 bases and J by 0 bases, and 9 bases separated the two germline ends. Germline-derived CDR1 and CDR2 are ENHRY and SYGVKD. CDR3 protein: CAISLDPSGANVLTF. The CDR3 coding sequence is TGTGCCATCAGCTTGGACCCCTCTGGGGCCAACGTCCTGACTTTC.

This chain links TRBV28 with TRBJ1-1; 9 nucleotides match TRBD1. CDR1 MDHEN and CDR2 SYDVKM come from the germline V gene. The CDR3 is 15 amino acids. V lost 6 bases and J lost 4; bases outside the gene matches: 9. DNA of the CDR3: TGTGCCAGCAGCCCTCTCCCGACAGGGGGCACTGAAGCTTTCTTT. Translation gives CASSPLPTGGTEAFF.

The table lists this clone with a count of one. The rearrangement joins TRBV28 to TRBJ1-4; 10 bases match TRBD1. The CDR3 contains 13 residues. Germline CDR1 and CDR2: MDHEN and SYDVKM. J lost 7 bases, V lost 6 bases, and 2 bases had no gene match. CDR3 bases: TGTGCCAGCAGGACAGGGGGCCGTGAAAAACTGTTTTTT. Protein sequence: CASRTGGREKLFF.

The chain couples TRBV7-6 to TRBJ1-4; D gene unclear. The ends were cut back, 5 bases at V and 0 bases at J, with 13 bases in the middle. The length of the CDR3 is 16 residues. CDR1 and CDR2 (germline): SGHVS, FNYEAQ. The CDR3 DNA follows: TGTGCCAGCAGCGCTACAACATTTGCAACTAATGAAAAACTGTTTTTT. Residues: CASSATTFATNEKLFF.

The chain has TRBV7-2 and TRBJ2-1, with 10 bases matching TRBD2. CDR1 is SGHTA and CDR2 is FQGNSA in the germline V gene. V lost 5 bases to trimming and J lost 10 bases; unmatched junction nucleotides: 8. The CDR3 has 14 amino acids. This CDR3 is CASSPLAGAGEQFF. In DNA form, the CDR3 reads TGTGCCAGCAGCCCTCTAGCGGGAGCGGGGGAGCAGTTCTTC. Filled out from reference TRBV7-2 and TRBJ2-1, the complete variable domain reads GAGVSQSPSNKVTEKGKDVELRCDPISGHTALYWYRQSLGQGLEFLIYFQGNSAPDKSGLPSDRFSAERTGGSVSTLTIQRTQQEDSAVYLCASSPLAGAGEQFFGPGTRLTVL.

V usage is TRBV3-1 (or the pseudogene TRBV3-2) and J usage is TRBJ1-2; D is uncertain. Germline V gene data show CDR1 as LGHDT and CDR2 as YNNKEL (reference sequence). V shed 4 bases and J shed 8 bases, with 20 bases lying between them. The CDR3 length is 15 residues. The CDR3 is CASSPSVTVTSGYTF. As DNA, the CDR3 is TGTGCCAGCAGCCCATCGGTAACCGTTACTTCAGGCTACACCTTC.